Listed below are T cell receptor beta chains from one sample, sequenced in a study of technical replicates of blood from four donors. Assay: immunoSEQ multiplex PCR; the TCRdb copy retains only in-frame clones and omits some. Of some 70,000 clones listed, 95% to 98% are singletons. The sample taken for sequencing was T cells isolated from PBMCs. The source is a human donor in good health. Each CDR3 is given without its conserved first and last residue. Each record gives: clone size, V gene, CDR3 protein. Clone size is stated in some rows and not others, as once, few, many or a class when expanded.

.,TRBV6-5,ASSLGTSGRNEQF
.,TRBV10-3,AIRSPGTRTGEQY
.,TRBV25-1,ASRGILPSGRTYEQF
once,TRBV11-3,ASSPPDTHYGYT
.,TRBV4-3,ASSQRLGFDYSYEQY
.,TRBV6-5,ASSYSREYNEQF
.,TRBV30,AWRQDRDQPQH
.,TRBV5-5,ASTATQGFNQPQH
.,TRBV5-1,ASSLGGTGTYTEAF
.,TRBV27,ASSLGGEAVYGYT
once,TRBV5-1,ASSQGDRVGQETQY
.,TRBV5-4,ASSLLTPNTEAF
.,TRBV28,ASSTQMSTYEQY
.,TRBV9,ASSVGHQNTEAF
once,TRBV11-3,ASSLALGEGGTEAF
.,TRBV30,AWSYPRGLGNQPQH
.,TRBV6-5,ASSYQGQGTAF
.,TRBV14,ASSRPGYNEQF
.,TRBV9,ASSVANTGYT
.,TRBV10-3,AIRASDGELF
.,TRBV5-1,ASSRVGEFEAF
.,TRBV30,AWSVRTLGWGSEREKLF
.,TRBV27,ASSLTGLEQY
.,TRBV7-2,ASSFSSGVKDEQY
.,TRBV29-1,SPRIADREAPDTQY
.,TRBV6-5,ASSGGVEQY
once,TRBV9,ASSVGGTEAF
.,TRBV6-6,ASSSTGMNTEAF
.,TRBV6-5,ASSYVASGSNEQF
.,TRBV19,ASSIGDRNLDTQY
once,TRBV6-6,ASSYTRGRAIGELF
.,TRBV5-6,ASSSGTGFADTQY
.,TRBV4-1,ASSQEGRMWEKLF
.,TRBV18,ASSPFGQGDTYGYT
.,TRBV27,ASSIQSNQPQH
.,TRBV2,ASYKDRYYGYT
.,TRBV13,ASSTPSGYEQY
once,TRBV18,ASSPPTGAYEQY
.,TRBV14,ASSQRDRERAF
.,TRBV6-5,ASSYTGSNTEAF
.,TRBV4-3,ASSEQTVSGNTIY
.,TRBV27,ASSYEMGSYGYT
.,TRBV30,AWTQGRSYEQY
.,TRBV5-1,ASKSGTSVPYEQY
.,TRBV15,ATSREGQGGTEAF
few,TRBV4-1,ASSHNSRDRYEKLF
.,TRBV7-2,ASSTISGSNQPQH
.,TRBV7-3,ASSFDTNYGYT
.,TRBV4-3,ASSPKAGPYEQY
.,TRBV28,ASSRETQY
.,TRBV6-5,ASSYSTGERYYEQY
.,TRBV5-1,ASSPGSVIEQY
.,TRBV19,ASPGTGVGGYT
.,TRBV7-9,ASSLGGTVKIN
.,TRBV10-1,ASSESTPPGSNYGYT